This T cell receptor beta chain is from a study of blood T cell repertoires in COVID-19. At the level of the study: COVID-19 samples from acute and convalescent phases originated in the United States, Italy and Spain.

The study drew participants aged about 18 to 89 years from around 24 US areas. Donors in Cohort 3 who had recovered were those with two negative PCRs, healthcare professional clearance, or resolution of their symptoms. Profiled with immunoSEQ multiplex PCR; TCRdb holds only in-frame clones, not every one. The table includes 220,000 or so clones, around 84% detected once. Source material: PBMCs or T cells enriched from blood (not recorded which). The sequence derives from a woman aged 40-49 years who had recovered from COVID-19.

The CDR3 DNA reads TGCGCCAGCAGTGAGGGGATGGTAGCGGGTCCCTACAATGAGCAGTTCTTC. Amino acids: CASSEGMVAGPYNEQFF. The gene calls are TRBV10-1 and TRBJ2-1; 7 bases align to TRBD2. The CDR3 loop spans 17 amino acids. Per the germline V gene, CDR1 is WNHNN and CDR2 is SYGVQD (reference sequence). Germline trimming cut 2 bases from V and 2 bases from J; bases unmatched to any gene: 9.